Below, 9 T cell receptor beta chains from the same sample are listed, as sequenced in a study of T cell clones after liver transplantation. Only in-frame clones appear in the TCRdb table, and some are missing; sequencing was by immunoSEQ multiplex PCR. The sample shows about 68,000 clones, 90% to 95% of them seen only once. The sample consisted of CD4+ T cells from blood, taken around 27 months after liver transplant. These receptors originate from a human patient who received a liver transplant. The T cells may partly be graft donor cells.

The chain is built from TRBV21-1 and TRBJ1-3; the table's D gene call, TRBD1, was not cross checked with the DNA. TRBV21-1 is a pseudogene locus. The CDR3 contains 17 residues. CDR3 sequence: CASSKPGQGGSGNTIYF. DNA of the CDR3: TGTGCCAGCAGCAAACCGGGACAGGGTGGCTCTGGAAACACCATATATTTT.

This clone was counted a few times. The chain carries TRBV6-6 and TRBJ2-1; 9 nucleotides match TRBD2. The CDR3 is 16 amino acids. The germline V gene encodes CDR1 MNHNY and CDR2 SVGAGI (reference sequence). V gave up 7 bases and J gave up 5 bases; unmatched junction bases: 12. The DNA for the CDR3 is TGTGCCAGCACAGACCCCGTAGCGGGAGTAAACAATGAGCAGTTCTTC. This encodes CASTDPVAGVNNEQFF.

The genes are TRBV6-6 and TRBJ2-5; 7 bases are a match to TRBD2. The CDR3 totals 15 residues. Germline V gives CDR1 MNHNY, CDR2 SVGAGI (reference sequence). The junction had 4 bases not matched to a gene; V was cut back by 0 bases and J by 3 bases. CDR3: CASSYSIGREETQYF. DNA for the CDR3: TGTGCCAGCAGTTACTCGATAGGGAGGGAAGAGACCCAGTACTTC.

Note on this clone: Different DNA sequences within this sample yield the same CDR3. The chain recombines TRBV9 with TRBJ2-7, with D hard to call. This CDR3 is 16 amino acids long. Trimming took off 0 bases at V and 4 bases at J, with 17 bases between the two ends. The germline V gene has CDR1 SGDLS and CDR2 YYNGEE. The CDR3 region is CASSVGEEFIPYEQYF. The DNA of the CDR3 is TGTGCCAGCAGCGTAGGTGAGGAGTTCATCCCTTACGAGCAGTACTTC.

The V and J genes are TRBV6-1 and TRBJ2-2, with D unresolved. The V and J ends lost 1 base and 7 bases respectively, with 16 bases between them. This CDR3 contains 16 residues. The V gene's germline CDR1 is MNHNS and CDR2 SASEGT. CDR3 region: CASSEGPLGYGGELFF. CDR3 sequence (DNA): TGTGCCAGCAGTGAAGGCCCTCTTGGTTATGGCGGGGAGCTGTTTTTT.

The V and J genes are TRBV12-5 and TRBJ1-1, with TRBD1 matching over 10 bases. V lost 5 bases and J lost 0; bases outside the gene matches: 6. The CDR3 has 16 residues. Germline lookup yields CDR1 LGHNT and CDR2 FRNRAP. The CDR3 bases are TGTGCTAGTGGTCCGGTGACAGGGGGCGTGAACACTGAAGCTTTCTTT. This encodes CASGPVTGGVNTEAFF.

This chain joins TRBV7-2 and TRBJ1-5; 8 bases are shared with TRBD1. V shed 3 bases and J 3 bases; nucleotides not matched to a gene: 4. CDR3 length: 15 residues. In germline, CDR1 is SGHTA, CDR2 FQGNSA. CDR3 amino acids: CASSFGTGHNQPQHF. Here the CDR3 DNA reads TGTGCCAGCAGCTTCGGGACAGGTCACAATCAGCCCCAGCATTTT.

This chain links TRBV5-6 with TRBJ2-3; TRBD2 aligns across 7 bases. Germline V gene lookup returns CDR1 SGHDT and CDR2 YYEEEE. This CDR3 is 15 amino acids long. The J segment lost 0 bases and the V segment lost 6 bases, leaving 7 bases of the junction unmatched. The CDR3, as DNA: TGTGCCAGCATCCTGGGGGGGATTAGCACAGATACGCAGTATTTT. It specifies CASILGGISTDTQYF.

The chain employs TRBV19 and TRBJ2-7; TRBD1 matches at 7 bases. The CDR3 length is 15 residues. Germline CDR1 LNHDA, CDR2 SQIVND (reference sequence). V dropped 6 bases and J dropped 0; count of bases not matched to a gene: 8. This CDR3 is CASSPPGTVSYEQYF. For the CDR3, the DNA is TGTGCCAGTAGCCCCCCCGGGACAGTCTCCTACGAGCAGTACTTC.